This T cell receptor beta chain was identified in a study of brain metastases from non-small cell lung cancer. General observations from the study: Expanded T-cell clones appeared in around 60% of brain metastases over primaries. Paired brain metastases and primary tumors largely shared TCR repertoires. T-cell infiltration was lower in brain metastases than primaries (P < 0.001).

Note on this clone: The antigen remains unidentified.

CDR1 is MNHEY, CDR2 SVGAGI, per germline. Trimming cost V 7 bases and J 11 bases; bases outside gene matches: 10. The CDR3 covers 13 residues. Produced via immunoSEQ multiplex PCR; TCRdb's table is partial and in-frame only. The sample carries about 6,000 clones, roughly 80% recorded once. The specimen sequenced was primary lung tumor tissue. The chain employs TRBV6-5 and TRBJ1-1, with 10 bases matching TRBD1. This TCR was recovered from a donor aged 40 or over with non-small cell lung cancer. CDR3 residues: CASNPTGGFLAFF. The CDR3 bases are TGTGCCAGCAATCCGACAGGGGGCTTTCTGGCTTTCTTT.